This is a list of T cell receptor beta chains from one sample in a study of shared clonotypes between healthy human individuals. Sequencing used immunoSEQ multiplex PCR; TCRdb keeps in-frame clones, though not all of them. The table has approximately 2.1 million clones, over 85% seen once; the top ten hold 0.39%. Sequences were obtained from naive CD4+ T cells from PBMCs. All receptors derive from a man aged 18 to 29 in good health. Some clones in this sample may be carry-over from other donors' samples. The CDR3 runs from the conserved cysteine through the conserved F or W. D genes are given only for firm matches. Some rows mark clone size as missing; the rest say once, few, many or name a class of expanded clone.

size	D	V	J	CDR3	DNA
NA	NA	TRBV28	TRBJ2-1	CASSSGKKGEQFF	TGTGCCAGCAGTAGCGGAAAAAAAGGTGAGCAGTTCTTC
NA	TRBD1	TRBV19	TRBJ2-3	CASKDRVTDTQYF	TGTGCCAGTAAAGACAGGGTCACAGATACGCAGTATTTT
NA	NA	TRBV19	TRBJ2-7	CASSVERNSYEQYF	TGTGCCAGTAGTGTAGAACGGAACTCCTACGAGCAGTACTTC
NA	NA	TRBV5-1	TRBJ2-1	CASSKDLDEQFF	TGCGCCAGCAGCAAGGACCTCGATGAGCAGTTCTTC
NA	NA	TRBV27	TRBJ1-3	CASTGSGNTIYF	TGTGCCAGTACAGGGTCTGGAAACACCATATATTTT
NA	NA	TRBV6-5	TRBJ1-5	CASSYGGNYNQPQHF	TGTGCCAGCAGTTACGGAGGGAATTACAATCAGCCCCAGCATTTT
NA	TRBD2	TRBV6-1	TRBJ2-7	CASRRWTSASYEQYF	TGTGCCAGCAGAAGATGGACTAGCGCCTCCTACGAGCAGTACTTC
NA	TRBD1	TRBV7-2	TRBJ2-7	CASSPGQGSEQYF	TGTGCCAGCAGCCCGGGACAGGGAAGCGAGCAGTACTTC
NA	NA	TRBV5-1	TRBJ2-1	CASSTDTGNEQFF	TGCGCCAGCAGCACCGATACAGGGAATGAGCAGTTCTTC
NA	NA	TRBV5-4	TRBJ2-7	CASSLEINSYEQYF	TGTGCCAGCAGCTTAGAGATTAACTCCTACGAGCAGTACTTC
NA	TRBD1	TRBV6-5	TRBJ2-7	CASRNRGQGEQYF	TGTGCCAGCAGGAACAGGGGGCAAGGGGAGCAGTACTTC
NA	NA	TRBV5-4	TRBJ2-5	CAGARGGFSETQYF	TGTGCCGGGGCCCGGGGCGGATTCTCAGAGACCCAGTACTTC
NA	NA	TRBV18	TRBJ2-3	CASSTAAGSTDTQYF	TGTGCCAGCTCCACGGCGGCGGGCTCGACAGATACGCAGTATTTT
NA	NA	TRBV9	TRBJ2-5	CASSPRRAWETQYF	TGTGCCAGCAGCCCCCGCAGGGCTTGGGAGACCCAGTACTTC
NA	NA	TRBV21-1	TRBJ1-1	CASSNGVVGTGLLAMNTEAFF	TGTGCCAGCAGCAACGGGGTGGTTGGGACAGGGCTATTAGCTATGAACACTGAAGCTTTCTTT
once	TRBD1	TRBV27	TRBJ1-2	CASSQTGGRGYTF	TGTGCCAGCAGTCAAACAGGGGGCCGTGGCTACACCTTC
NA	NA	TRBV6-1	TRBJ2-7	CASMGQGLIYEQYF	TGTGCCAGCATGGGGCAGGGGCTTATCTACGAGCAGTACTTC
NA	TRBD2	TRBV27	TRBJ2-6	CASSFGPGGPGANVLTF	TGTGCCAGCAGTTTTGGCCCGGGGGGGCCTGGGGCCAACGTCCTGACTTTC
NA	NA	TRBV5-1	TRBJ2-5	CASSSTRVQETQYF	TGCGCCAGCAGCTCTACCAGGGTGCAGGAGACCCAGTACTTC
NA	TRBD1	TRBV28	TRBJ2-7	CASSFPPGQGKQYF	TGTGCCAGCAGTTTCCCCCCCGGACAGGGAAAGCAGTACTTC
NA	TRBD2	TRBV6-6	TRBJ2-2	CASRQPGGGELFF	TGTGCCAGCAGACAGCCGGGGGGCGGGGAGCTGTTTTTT
NA	TRBD2	TRBV5-6	TRBJ2-1	CASSGPSGITDEQFF	TGTGCCAGCAGCGGTCCTAGCGGGATCACCGATGAGCAGTTCTTC
NA	TRBD1	TRBV27	TRBJ1-2	CASTLNQGGDYGYTF	TGTGCCAGCACCCTAAATCAGGGGGGGGACTATGGCTACACCTTC
NA	NA	TRBV5-4	TRBJ1-5	CASSQVGETGQPQHF	TGTGCCAGCAGCCAAGTAGGGGAAACGGGTCAGCCCCAGCATTTT
NA	NA	TRBV7-8	TRBJ1-1	CASSLARTTEAFF	TGTGCCAGCAGCTTAGCGAGGACGACAGAAGCTTTCTTT
NA	TRBD1	TRBV5-1	TRBJ1-3	CASSLGITGAGNTIYF	TGCGCCAGCAGCTTGGGGATTACAGGGGCTGGAAACACCATATATTTT
NA	NA	TRBV27	TRBJ2-5	CASSFTGAWETQYF	TGTGCCAGCAGTTTTACGGGGGCGTGGGAGACCCAGTACTTC
NA	TRBD2	TRBV5-4	TRBJ2-7	CASSFGVAGQGEQYF	TGTGCCAGCAGCTTCGGGGTAGCGGGGCAGGGTGAGCAGTACTTC
NA	NA	TRBV19	TRBJ2-4	CASSTGRAKNIQYF	TGTGCCAGTAGTACCGGGCGGGCCAAAAACATTCAGTACTTC
NA	TRBD1	TRBV18	TRBJ2-7	CASSPIRTGESYEQYF	TGTGCCAGCTCACCTATTAGGACAGGTGAATCCTACGAGCAGTACTTC
NA	NA	TRBV29-1	TRBJ2-7	CSVGGAEVEQYF	TGCAGCGTCGGCGGGGCGGAGGTCGAGCAGTACTTC
NA	TRBD1	TRBV30	TRBJ1-2	CAWTGGDYGYTF	TGTGCCTGGACAGGGGGCGACTATGGCTACACCTTC
NA	NA	TRBV20-1	TRBJ1-1	CSAKGNLEAFF	TGCAGTGCTAAAGGTAATCTTGAAGCTTTCTTT
NA	NA	TRBV5-4	TRBJ2-3	CASSPDTSTDTQYF	TGTGCCAGCAGCCCGGACACGAGCACAGATACGCAGTATTTT
NA	NA	TRBV30	TRBJ2-7	CAWIPPGSRREQYF	TGTGCCTGGATTCCACCCGGGTCCCGGCGGGAGCAGTACTTC
NA	NA	TRBV7-9	TRBJ1-1	CASSLEGNTEAFF	TGTGCCAGCAGCTTAGAAGGAAACACTGAAGCTTTCTTT
NA	NA	TRBV30	TRBJ1-1	CAWSVQGVLNTEAFF	TGTGCCTGGAGTGTACAAGGGGTTTTGAACACTGAAGCTTTCTTT
once	NA	TRBV27	TRBJ1-4	CASSLWGFPNEKLFF	TGTGCCAGCAGTTTATGGGGGTTCCCGAATGAAAAACTGTTTTTT
few	NA	TRBV29-1	TRBJ1-1	CSGAGNTEAFF	TGCAGCGGGGCGGGGAACACTGAAGCTTTCTTT
NA	NA	TRBV7-3	TRBJ2-7	CASSSTVSGEQYF	TGTGCCAGCAGCTCAACAGTTTCGGGCGAGCAGTACTTC
once	NA	TRBV4-1	TRBJ2-5	CASSQPPVGRETQYF	TGCGCCAGCAGCCAACCTCCCGTCGGGCGGGAGACCCAGTACTTC
NA	TRBD1	TRBV6-1	TRBJ1-5	CASSGSRDRGAGGNQPQHF	TGTGCCAGCAGTGGCAGCCGGGACAGGGGGGCAGGGGGCAATCAGCCCCAGCATTTT
NA	NA	TRBV4-3	TRBJ1-2	CASSQAYSGYGYTF	TGCGCCAGCAGCCAAGCTTACAGCGGATATGGCTACACCTTC
once	TRBD2	TRBV6-5	TRBJ2-1	CASSYGASGDNEQFF	TGTGCCAGCAGTTACGGGGCTAGCGGGGACAATGAGCAGTTCTTC
NA	TRBD2	TRBV14	TRBJ2-1	CASSQEAGGGYNEQFF	TGTGCCAGCAGCCAAGAAGCGGGAGGGGGATACAATGAGCAGTTCTTC
once	NA	TRBV5-4	TRBJ1-3	CASADHPSGNTIYF	TGTGCCAGCGCGGACCACCCGTCTGGAAACACCATATATTTT
NA	NA	TRBV9	TRBJ2-1	CASSVAADYYNEQFF	TGTGCCAGCAGCGTAGCGGCGGACTACTACAATGAGCAGTTCTTC
NA	NA	TRBV7-3	TRBJ2-1	CASSRAGSSYNEQFF	TGTGCCAGCAGCCGCGCAGGAAGCTCCTACAATGAGCAGTTCTTC
NA	NA	TRBV9	TRBJ1-2	CASSARDGYGYTF	TGTGCCAGCAGCGCCCGGGACGGCTATGGCTACACCTTC
NA	NA	TRBV7-9	TRBJ2-2	CASSSSGSYTGELFF	TGTGCCAGCAGCTCCAGCGGGTCCTACACCGGGGAGCTGTTTTTT